What follows describes a single T cell receptor (beta chain). The antigen is undetermined. The CDR3 spans 13 residues. Germline CDR1 and CDR2: MNHEY and SVGAGI. The V and J ends lost 6 bases and 3 bases respectively, with 9 bases between them. The data belong to a study of T cell responses to AZD1222 COVID-19 vaccine. The wider study: Whether given at about 4 or about 12 weeks, second doses were pooled. Notes on the study in general: Recipients of AZD1222 seropositive at baseline numbered only 5 to 7. When two AZD1222 doses had been given, Spike-specific TCR breadth and depth rose. Sampling that yielded the repertoires occurred only after the peak T cell response.

Libraries were prepared by immunoSEQ multiplex PCR; TCRdb keeps only in-frame clonotypes and omits some of them. The sample lists 110,000 to 150,000 clones; about 93% were seen once. This specimen consisted of peripheral blood, obtained on day 0 of AZD1222 vaccination. V usage is TRBV6-5 and J usage is TRBJ1-5, with TRBD1 as a possible D gene (5 bases). The TCR originated in an adult in good health. CDR3 in amino acids: CASRKTDNQPQHF. DNA for the CDR3: TGTGCCAGCAGGAAGACAGACAATCAGCCCCAGCATTTT.